This T cell receptor (beta chain) was sequenced in a study of control samples from healthy donors and cancer patients. The CDR3 is 14 amino acids. CDR1 SGDLS and CDR2 YYNGEE come from the germline V gene. V was shortened by 6 bases and J by 0 bases, with 10 bases between the two germline ends. The method was immunoSEQ multiplex PCR; TCRdb's version includes in-frame clones alone and lacks a portion of them. The top ten clones hold 1.5% to 2% of a sample with 150,000 or so clones, about 91% of them seen once. The sample comprised blood. The chain couples TRBV9 to TRBJ1-3, with D perhaps TRBD1 (5 bases). The receptor comes from a man between 18 and 35 years old in good health. The CDR3 here is CASKKGDSGNTIYF. CDR3 in DNA: TGTGCCAGCAAGAAAGGGGACTCTGGAAACACCATATATTTT. Based on the CDR3 plus reference TRBV9 and TRBJ1-3, the full variable domain is DSGVTQTPKHLITATGQRVTLRCSPRSGDLSVYWYQQSLDQGLQFLIQYYNGEERAKGNILERFSAQQFPDLHSELNLSSLELGDSALYFCASKKGDSGNTIYFGEGSWLTVV.